The sequence of this T cell receptor beta chain was determined in a study of early T cells in non-severe SARS-CoV-2 infection. Across the whole study: Unpaired chains resulted from sequencing bulk RNA of unsorted whole blood.

This clonotype was recorded many times. Unique molecular identifiers were attached to individual cDNA molecules. From the 5' RACE reads, TCRdb called clonotypes with MiXCR, one entry per CDR3 protein. The repertoire has approximately 33,000 distinct CDR3 sequences, over 3.5% of them found once; the top ten carry less than 12%. CDR3 length: 14 amino acids. V shed 6 bases, J shed 4 bases, and the junction held 5 bases outside the gene matches. Per the germline V gene, CDR1 is MNHEY and CDR2 is SVGEGT. This sequence originates from an adult who was a healthcare worker with PCR-confirmed SARS-CoV-2 infection or an uninfected control (not recorded which). The chain carries TRBV6-2 or TRBV6-3 and TRBJ2-1; 8 nucleotides align to TRBD2. The source material was whole blood. The CDR3: CASSLREVYNEQFF. The CDR3 region has the DNA TGTGCCAGCAGCCTGCGGGAGGTTTACAATGAGCAGTTCTTC.